This T cell receptor beta chain was sequenced during a study of beta chain features in type 1 diabetes. Study context: Across all samples, 100 million to 130 million sorted cells were examined. The study, taken as a whole, reports: The question of HLA type influencing TCRB rearrangement was one that remained unresolved here. TCRB CDR3 length was moderately but significantly reduced in all four CD4+ subsets of Type 1 diabetes patients. Shorter templates might be favored by PCR, equally in patients and controls.

Regarding this clone: Its specificity is not known.

cDNA synthesis used the whole RNA isolate, giving expressed TCRB sequences. Profiling relied on immunoSEQ multiplex PCR, and the TCRdb table lists in-frame clones only, not all of them. The repertoire includes about 360,000 clones, over 9.5% of them detected once, and about 0.018% sits in the top ten. The CDR3 totals 13 residues. Trimming cost V 8 bases and J 0 bases, with 12 bases left between them. CDR1 is GTSNPN, CDR2 SVGIG, per germline (reference sequence). Sequencing was done on a sample of naive CD4+ T cells from blood. This receptor was identified in a man in his late teens or twenties in good health. This chain joins TRBV30 and TRBJ2-3; no clear D. The CDR3 DNA reads TGTGCCCGCCGCGGCCCGAGCACAGATACGCAGTATTTT. Translated, it gives CARRGPSTDTQYF.